The entry below describes one T cell receptor beta chain. MiXCR was run by TCRdb on the PCR reads, yielding one entry per CDR3 protein. The repertoire consists of about 27,000 distinct CDR3 sequences, with 53% occurring once and the leading ten covering more than 40%. In germline, CDR1 is DFQATT, CDR2 SNEGSKA (reference sequence). The V gene lost 3 bases and the J gene lost 2 bases, with 12 bases spanning the gap. The CDR3 has 14 amino acids. These data come from a study of CD4 and CD8 cells across lung adenocarcinoma regions. The patients had localized lung adenocarcinoma, a non-small cell subtype. V gene TRBV20-1 combines with J gene TRBJ2-3; perhaps TRBD2 as D (6 bases). Sample: CD8+ T cells from the center of a lung tumor. The sequence came from a male donor with lung adenocarcinoma. The CD4 and CD8 labels of this study may be unreliable. The DNA for the CDR3 is TGCAGTGCTAGGATTACGGGAGTCACAGATACGCAGTATTTT. This encodes CSARITGVTDTQYF.